The present T cell receptor beta chain was sequenced within a study of T cells in localized non-small cell lung cancer (dated by TCRdb to the early 2020s). About the study as a whole: The study examined T cell repertoires in 200 to 300 patients with early-stage NSCLC and compared tumors with uninvolved tumor-adjacent lungs. All 236 NSCLC patients in the cohort were treatment-naive and had localized lung tumors that were resected. NSCLC patients had a mean age of roughly 69 years, and approximately 140 were male and over 85 female.

For this clone: No antigen is known for it. No per-base quality is available; no much larger clone lies one base away.

V and J are truncated by 0 bases and 0 bases respectively, leaving an intervening sequence of 9 bases. The CDR3 numbers 15 residues from cysteine through phenylalanine. Just the 45-base CDR3 DNA is kept, in frame starting at base 1. In the germline V gene (reference sequence), CDR1 corresponds to SGHNT and CDR2 to YYREEE. At diagnosis, tumor, uninvolved tumor-adjacent lung and peripheral blood were collected and then preserved as a mix of FFPE and fresh-frozen material. For TCR repertoire profiling, blood samples were analyzed as peripheral blood mononuclear cells. Study-wide conclusions, independent of this receptor: Uninvolved tumor-adjacent lung showed the highest T cell clonality, higher than tumor, which suggests more focused antigenic responses in the uninvolved tumor-adjacent lung. Longer overall survival was associated with higher T cell density in blood, whereas shorter survival was associated with higher clonality in adjacent lung. Since the design was exploratory, TCR variables were selected using unadjusted p-values with no false-discovery rate correction. Of the top 100 tumor clones, a median of roughly 53 were detected in paired uninvolved adjacent lung; roughly 26 were also among that lung's top 100. Because multi-region tumor sequencing was not performed, intratumor heterogeneity could not be ruled out.

TCR beta CDR3 regions were sequenced from DNA using the immunoSEQ Assay. Regarding the original processing steps: To compute T cell density, TCR beta template counts were normalized to usable DNA, which was estimated by amplifying housekeeping genes. Richness was estimated with the preseqR package, extrapolating to 400,000 templates for PBMC samples and 120,000 templates for tissue samples. Clonality was defined as one minus Pielou's evenness. To identify tissue-enriched TCRs, differential abundance testing was run on productive amino-acid clonotypes with a minimum total count of 5 and an alpha of 0.1. The Jaccard Index and the Morisita Overlap Index were used to quantify repertoire overlap between compartments. TCR beta CDR3s were clustered by GLIPH together with public tetramer-defined viral CDR3s, and at least three viral sequences plus V-gene enrichment were required for viral motifs. TCRdb provides this immuneACCESS table in a form limited to in-frame rearrangements. Some clones are lacking; in checked studies, under half of them reflect an unresolved V gene, and why the rest are absent is not known. The D gene and trimming were derived from the DNA, and the V and J assignments and clone size from that table. Here the sample has 70,000 to 100,000 clones; 75% to 85% occur a single time. The ten largest make up about a tenth of the sample.

The clonotype comes from a female donor older than 55 with stage I lung adenocarcinoma. The chain joins TRBV5-4 to TRBJ1-1; the D gene identity is not certain. This specimen was peripheral blood, taken before any cancer treatment. The nucleotides read TGTGCCAGCAGCTTGGAATGGCACCTGAACACTGAAGCTTTCTTT. The encoded protein is CASSLEWHLNTEAFF.